This T cell receptor (beta chain) was documented in a study of response to subunit inactivated influenza vaccine. TCRdb reprocessed the RT-PCR reads with MiXCR, giving one entry per CDR3 protein. The sample lists about 780,000 distinct CDR3 sequences; under 20% were seen once. Findings and limits, study-wide: The authors proposed limited new T cell recruitment per seasonal influenza vaccination.

This clonotype was counted at least ten times. Its cognate antigen is unknown. Germline assignment: CDR1 DFQATT and CDR2 SNEGSKA (reference sequence). J lost 8 bases, V lost 1 base, and 7 bases had no gene match. This CDR3 has 15 residues. The sequence was collected from a man aged 45 to 65 who received an inactivated influenza vaccine. J is TRBJ1-4 and V is TRBV20-1; 10 bases line up with TRBD1. Source: PBMCs from blood, taken 5 to 6 days after vaccination. CDR3 loop: CSARARDRGVEKLFF. CDR3 DNA sequence: TGCAGTGCTAGAGCGAGGGACAGGGGAGTCGAAAAACTGTTTTTT.